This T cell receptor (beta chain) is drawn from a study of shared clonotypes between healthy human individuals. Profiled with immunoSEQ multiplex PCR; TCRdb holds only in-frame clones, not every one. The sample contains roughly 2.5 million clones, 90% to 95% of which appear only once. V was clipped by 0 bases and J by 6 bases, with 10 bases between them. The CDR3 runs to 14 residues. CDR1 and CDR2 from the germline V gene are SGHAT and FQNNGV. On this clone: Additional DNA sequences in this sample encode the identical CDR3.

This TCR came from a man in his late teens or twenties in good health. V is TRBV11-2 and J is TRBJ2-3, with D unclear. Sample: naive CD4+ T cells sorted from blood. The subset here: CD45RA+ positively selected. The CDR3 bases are TGTGCCAGCAGCTTAGAGGGCACGACGGATACGCAGTATTTT. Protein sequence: CASSLEGTTDTQYF.